This is a list of T cell receptor beta chains from one sample in a study of OX40 agonist ivuxolimab in advanced cancers. Generated by immunoSEQ multiplex PCR, the TCRdb table keeps only in-frame clones and is missing some. The table has 40,000 to 50,000 clones, roughly nine tenths seen once. The sequencing here drew on CD4+ or CD8+ T cells sorted from blood, taken in a trial of the OX40 agonist ivuxolimab. These receptors were collected from an adult with an advanced solid tumor such as melanoma, head and neck, liver or kidney cancer. Both conserved end residues are part of each CDR3.

V gene: TRBV9
J gene: TRBJ2-4
CDR3 protein: CASSAPGGGNIQYF

V gene: TRBV5-4
J gene: TRBJ2-5
CDR3 protein: CASSLVEGEAAETQYF

V gene: TRBV4-2
J gene: TRBJ2-5
CDR3 protein: CASSQELATYQETQYF

V gene: TRBV27
J gene: TRBJ2-7
CDR3 protein: CASSLILGQGPYEQYF

V gene: TRBV27
J gene: TRBJ2-5
CDR3 protein: CASSLRGFQETQYF

V gene: TRBV27
J gene: TRBJ2-3
CDR3 protein: CASTTLTSGGYTDTQYF

V gene: TRBV9
J gene: TRBJ1-2
CDR3 protein: CASSLGVTGAAWGYTF

V gene: TRBV7-2
J gene: TRBJ2-7
CDR3 protein: CASSLAQGRRYEQYF

V gene: TRBV5-1
J gene: TRBJ2-1
CDR3 protein: CASSLTSGGAINEQFF

V gene: TRBV6-5
J gene: TRBJ2-1
CDR3 protein: CASSYSGGSYNEQFF

V gene: TRBV6-1
J gene: TRBJ1-2
CDR3 protein: CASSEATGVGYTF

V gene: TRBV6-4
J gene: TRBJ2-1
CDR3 protein: CASSDGTGSYNEQFF

V gene: TRBV5-1
J gene: TRBJ1-1
CDR3 protein: CASSYFMNTEAFF

V gene: TRBV6-1
J gene: TRBJ2-7
CDR3 protein: CATLWQGTDEQYF

V gene: TRBV2
J gene: TRBJ1-4
CDR3 protein: CASSYDSNNEKLFF

V gene: TRBV28
J gene: TRBJ1-2
CDR3 protein: CASSSSTGKGAGYTF

V gene: TRBV2
J gene: TRBJ2-7
CDR3 protein: CASRARTSGQYEQYF

V gene: TRBV4-1
J gene: TRBJ2-5
CDR3 protein: CASSQVGAGQETQYF

V gene: TRBV7-6
J gene: TRBJ2-1
CDR3 protein: CASSLKAESYNEQFF

V gene: TRBV30
J gene: TRBJ1-5
CDR3 protein: CAWSRGQGRQPQHF